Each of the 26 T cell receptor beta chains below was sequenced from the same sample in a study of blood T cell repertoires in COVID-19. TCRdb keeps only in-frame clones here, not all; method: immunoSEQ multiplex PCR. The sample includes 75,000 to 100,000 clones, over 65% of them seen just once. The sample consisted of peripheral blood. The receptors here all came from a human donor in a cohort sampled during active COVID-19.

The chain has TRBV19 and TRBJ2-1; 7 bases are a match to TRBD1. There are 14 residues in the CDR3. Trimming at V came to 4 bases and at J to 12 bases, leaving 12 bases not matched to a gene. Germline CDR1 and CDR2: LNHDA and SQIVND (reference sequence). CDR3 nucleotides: TGTGCCAGTAGTAGTCAGGGACAGACGACCCGGCAGTTCTTC. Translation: CASSSQGQTTRQFF.

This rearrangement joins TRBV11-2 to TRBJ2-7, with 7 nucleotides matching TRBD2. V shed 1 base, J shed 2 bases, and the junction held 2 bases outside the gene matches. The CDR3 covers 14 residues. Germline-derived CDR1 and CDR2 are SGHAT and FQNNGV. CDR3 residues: CASSLALAAYEQYF. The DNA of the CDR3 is TGTGCCAGCAGCTTAGCCCTAGCGGCCTACGAGCAGTACTTC.

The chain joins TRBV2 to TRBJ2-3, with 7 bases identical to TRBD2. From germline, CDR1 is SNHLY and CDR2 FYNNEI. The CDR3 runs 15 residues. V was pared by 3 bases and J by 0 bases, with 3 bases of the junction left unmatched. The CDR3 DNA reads TGTGCCAGCAGTGATATGCGGGGGAGCACAGATACGCAGTATTTT. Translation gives CASSDMRGSTDTQYF.

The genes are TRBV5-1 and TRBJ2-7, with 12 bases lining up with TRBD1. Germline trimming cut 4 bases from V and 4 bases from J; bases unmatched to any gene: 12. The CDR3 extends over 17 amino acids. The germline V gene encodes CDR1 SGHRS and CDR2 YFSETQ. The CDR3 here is CASSQGPPGQGAYEQYF. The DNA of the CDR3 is TGCGCCAGCAGCCAGGGCCCACCGGGACAGGGGGCTTACGAGCAGTACTTC.

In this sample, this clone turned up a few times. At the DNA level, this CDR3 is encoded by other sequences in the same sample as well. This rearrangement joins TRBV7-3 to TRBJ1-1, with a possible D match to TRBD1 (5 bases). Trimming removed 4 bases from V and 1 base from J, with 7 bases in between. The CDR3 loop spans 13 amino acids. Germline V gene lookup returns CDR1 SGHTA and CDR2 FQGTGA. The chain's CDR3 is CASSSQGNTEAFF. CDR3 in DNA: TGTGCCAGCAGCTCCCAGGGGAACACTGAAGCTTTCTTT.

DNA of the CDR3: TGCGCCAGCAGCTTGAATGGGGTACCCAGGGGGACTGAAGCTTTCTTT. Amino acid sequence: CASSLNGVPRGTEAFF. The chain has TRBV5-1 and TRBJ1-1; 7 nucleotides line up with TRBD1. V lost 1 base, J lost 5 bases, and 11 bases stayed unmatched. The CDR3 extends over 16 amino acids. CDR1 is SGHRS, CDR2 YFSETQ, per germline. Using reference TRBV5-1 and TRBJ1-1 for the parts outside the CDR3, the full variable domain is KAGVTQTPRYLIKTRGQQVTLSCSPISGHRSVSWYQQTPGQGLQFLFEYFSETQRNKGNFPGRFSGRQFSNSRSEMNVSTLELGDSALYLCASSLNGVPRGTEAFFGQGTRLTVV.

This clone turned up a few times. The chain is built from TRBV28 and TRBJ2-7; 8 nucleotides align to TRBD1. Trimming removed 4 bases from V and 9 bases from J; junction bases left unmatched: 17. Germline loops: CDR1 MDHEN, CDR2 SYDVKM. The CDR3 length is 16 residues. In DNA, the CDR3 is TGTGCCAGCAGTTCCCCTGGGACAGGAGGAGTTCGGGGGCAGTACTTC. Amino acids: CASSSPGTGGVRGQYF.

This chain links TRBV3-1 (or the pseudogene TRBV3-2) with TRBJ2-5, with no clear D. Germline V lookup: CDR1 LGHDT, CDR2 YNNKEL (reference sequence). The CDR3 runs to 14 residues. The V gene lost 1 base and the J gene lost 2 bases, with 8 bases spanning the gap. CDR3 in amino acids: CASSQGPVQETQYF. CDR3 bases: TGTGCCAGCAGCCAAGGTCCTGTACAAGAGACCCAGTACTTC.

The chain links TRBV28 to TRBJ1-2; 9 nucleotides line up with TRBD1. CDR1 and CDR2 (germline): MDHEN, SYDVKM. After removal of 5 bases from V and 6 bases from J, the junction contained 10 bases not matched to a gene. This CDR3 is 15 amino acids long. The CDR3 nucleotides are TGTGCCAGCAGTCCCCCTGACGGGACAGGGAATGGCTACACCTTC. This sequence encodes CASSPPDGTGNGYTF.

The CDR3 spells CASSGWASREVAKNIQYF. In DNA, the CDR3 is TGTGCCAGCAGCGGGTGGGCTTCCCGGGAGGTAGCCAAAAACATTCAGTACTTC. This sequence joins TRBV7-9 and TRBJ2-4; 7 positions agree with TRBD2. Germline-derived CDR1 and CDR2 are SEHNR and FQNEAQ (reference sequence). The CDR3 is made up of 18 amino acids. J gave up 0 bases and V 5 bases, and 13 bases lay outside the gene matches.

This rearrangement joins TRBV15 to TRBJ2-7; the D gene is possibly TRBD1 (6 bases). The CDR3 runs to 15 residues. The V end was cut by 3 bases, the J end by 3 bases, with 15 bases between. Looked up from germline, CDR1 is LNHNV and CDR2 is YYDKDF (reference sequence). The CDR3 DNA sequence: TGTGCCACCAGCAGTATTGGGGCCAGGGGCTACGAGCAGTACTTC. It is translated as CATSSIGARGYEQYF.

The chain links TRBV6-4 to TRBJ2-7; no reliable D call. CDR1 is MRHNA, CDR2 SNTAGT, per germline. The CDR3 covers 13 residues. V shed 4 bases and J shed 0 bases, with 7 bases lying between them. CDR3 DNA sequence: TGTGCCAGCAGTGGGCGGAACTCCTACGAGCAGTACTTC. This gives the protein CASSGRNSYEQYF.

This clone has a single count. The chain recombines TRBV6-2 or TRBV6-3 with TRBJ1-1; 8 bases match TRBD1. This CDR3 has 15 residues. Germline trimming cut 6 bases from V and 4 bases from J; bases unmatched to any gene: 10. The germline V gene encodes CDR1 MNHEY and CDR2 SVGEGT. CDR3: CASRPLTGTGTEAFF. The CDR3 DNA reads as TGTGCCAGCAGACCTCTGACAGGGACAGGCACTGAAGCTTTCTTT.

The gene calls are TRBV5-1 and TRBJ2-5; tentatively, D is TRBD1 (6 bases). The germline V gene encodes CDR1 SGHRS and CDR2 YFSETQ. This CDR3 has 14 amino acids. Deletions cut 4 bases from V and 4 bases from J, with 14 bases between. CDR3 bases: TGCGCCAGCAGCCAGACAGGTCTTCGAGAGACCCAGTACTTC. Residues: CASSQTGLRETQYF.

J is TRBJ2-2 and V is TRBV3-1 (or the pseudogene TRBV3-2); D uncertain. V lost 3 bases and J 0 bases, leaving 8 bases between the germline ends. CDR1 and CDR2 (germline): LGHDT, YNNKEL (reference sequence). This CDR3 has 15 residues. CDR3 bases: TGTGCCAGCAGCCATACACCGCCGAACACCGGGGAGCTGTTTTTT. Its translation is CASSHTPPNTGELFF.

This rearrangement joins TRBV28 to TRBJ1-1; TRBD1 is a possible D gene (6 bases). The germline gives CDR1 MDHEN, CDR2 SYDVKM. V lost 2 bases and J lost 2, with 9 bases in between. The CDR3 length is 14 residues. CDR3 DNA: TGTGCCAGCAGTTTACCAGGGGCAAACACTGAAGCTTTCTTT. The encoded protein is CASSLPGANTEAFF.

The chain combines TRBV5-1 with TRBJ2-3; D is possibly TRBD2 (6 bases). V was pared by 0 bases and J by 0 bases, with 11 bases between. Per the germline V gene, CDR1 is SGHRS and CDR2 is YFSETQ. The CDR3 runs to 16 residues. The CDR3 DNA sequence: TGCGCCAGCAGCTTGGGGGTGGGGACTAGCACAGATACGCAGTATTTT. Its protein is CASSLGVGTSTDTQYF.

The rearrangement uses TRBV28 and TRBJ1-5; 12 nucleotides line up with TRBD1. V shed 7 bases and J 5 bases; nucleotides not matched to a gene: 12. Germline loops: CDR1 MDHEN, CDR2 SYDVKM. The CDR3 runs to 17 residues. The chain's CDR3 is CASTLAGTGGLDQPQHF. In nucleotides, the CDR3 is TGTGCCAGCACCCTGGCCGGGACAGGGGGCTTGGATCAGCCCCAGCATTTT.

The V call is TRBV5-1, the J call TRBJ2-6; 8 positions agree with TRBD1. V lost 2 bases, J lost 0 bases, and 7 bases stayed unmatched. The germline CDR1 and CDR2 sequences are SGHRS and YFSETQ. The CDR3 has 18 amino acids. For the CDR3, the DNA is TGCGCCAGCAGCTTCGCAGGGGGCGCGAGCTCTGGGGCCAACGTCCTGACTTTC. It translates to CASSFAGGASSGANVLTF.

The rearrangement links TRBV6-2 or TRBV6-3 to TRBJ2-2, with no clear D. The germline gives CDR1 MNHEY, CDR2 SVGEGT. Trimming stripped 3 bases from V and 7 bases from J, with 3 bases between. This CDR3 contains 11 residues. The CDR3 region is CASSYYGELFF. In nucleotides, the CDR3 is TGTGCCAGCAGTTATTACGGGGAGCTGTTTTTT.

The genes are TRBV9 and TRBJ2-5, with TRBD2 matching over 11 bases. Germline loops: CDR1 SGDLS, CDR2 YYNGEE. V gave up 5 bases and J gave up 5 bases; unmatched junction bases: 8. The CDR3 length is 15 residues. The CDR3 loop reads CASSQGTSGHETQYF. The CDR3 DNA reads TGTGCCAGCAGTCAGGGGACTAGCGGTCACGAGACCCAGTACTTC.

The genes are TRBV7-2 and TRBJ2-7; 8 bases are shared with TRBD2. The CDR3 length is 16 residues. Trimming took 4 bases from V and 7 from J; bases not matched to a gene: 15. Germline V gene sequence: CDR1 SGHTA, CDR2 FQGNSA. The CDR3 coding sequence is TGTGCCAGCAGCTCTGGGGCCGGGACTAGGCTAGGGGAGCAGTACTTC. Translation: CASSSGAGTRLGEQYF.

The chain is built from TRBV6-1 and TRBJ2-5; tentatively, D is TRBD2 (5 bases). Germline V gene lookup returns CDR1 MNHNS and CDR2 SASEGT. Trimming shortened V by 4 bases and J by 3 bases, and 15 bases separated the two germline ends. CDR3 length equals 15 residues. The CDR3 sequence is CASSGASRGKETQYF. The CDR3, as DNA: TGTGCCAGCAGTGGAGCTAGTAGAGGGAAAGAGACCCAGTACTTC.

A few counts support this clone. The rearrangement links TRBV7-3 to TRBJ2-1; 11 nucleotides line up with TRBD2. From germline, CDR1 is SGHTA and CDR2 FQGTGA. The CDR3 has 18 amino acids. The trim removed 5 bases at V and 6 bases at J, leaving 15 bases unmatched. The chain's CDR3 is CASSPIAGGPKTANEQFF. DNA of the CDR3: TGTGCCAGCAGCCCGATAGCGGGAGGGCCAAAAACGGCCAATGAGCAGTTCTTC.

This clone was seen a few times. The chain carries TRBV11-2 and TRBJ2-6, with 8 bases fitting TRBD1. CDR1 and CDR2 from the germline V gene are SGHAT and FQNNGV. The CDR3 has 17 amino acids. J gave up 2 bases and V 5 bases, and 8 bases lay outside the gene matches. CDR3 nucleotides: TGTGCCAGCAGCATGGGACAGGTCGGGCCTGGGGCCAACGTCCTGACTTTC. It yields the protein CASSMGQVGPGANVLTF.

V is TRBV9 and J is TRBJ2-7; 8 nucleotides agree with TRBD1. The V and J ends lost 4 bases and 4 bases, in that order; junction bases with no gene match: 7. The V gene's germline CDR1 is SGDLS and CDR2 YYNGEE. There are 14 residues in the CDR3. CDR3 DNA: TGTGCCAGCAGCCCGGACAGGGCCGATTACGAGCAGTACTTC. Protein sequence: CASSPDRADYEQYF.